This T cell receptor (beta chain) was retrieved from a study of blood T cell repertoires in COVID-19. The assay was immunoSEQ multiplex PCR, and TCRdb's table has in-frame clones only and misses some. The sample records 200,000 to 250,000 clones, 84% being singletons. This TCR was sampled from a man aged 60-69 years who had recovered from COVID-19. Sample: PBMCs or T cells enriched from blood (not recorded which).

The CDR3 sequence: CASGGSWDEQYF. For the CDR3, the DNA is TGTGCCTCGGGGGGCTCCTGGGACGAGCAGTACTTC. This rearrangement joins TRBV24-1 to TRBJ2-7, with D tentatively TRBD2 (7 bases). V lost 12 bases to trimming and J lost 5 bases, with 16 bases between them. The CDR3 consists of 12 residues. CDR1 and CDR2 (germline): KGHDR, SFDVKD.